The 2 T cell receptor beta chains reported below all come from one sample, sequenced in a study of T cell repertoires and leukemia-associated antigens. MiXCR was run by TCRdb on the 5' RACE reads, yielding one entry per CDR3 protein. The data show about 11,000 distinct CDR3 sequences, roughly 43% seen once. Their target antigens are unknown. Sequenced: CD3+ T cells sorted from blood and cultured. Receptors originate from a female donor in good health.

This clonotype occurred many times. The chain has TRBV7-2 and TRBJ2-7, with a weak D call TRBD1 (6 bases). Germline V lookup: CDR1 SGHTA, CDR2 FQGNSA. The length of the CDR3 is 16 residues. The ends were cut back, 5 bases at V and 7 bases at J, with 24 bases in the middle. The CDR3: CASSRVQGLRIFEQYF. Here the CDR3 DNA reads TGTGCCAGCAGCCGAGTACAGGGATTGCGCATTTTTGAGCAGTACTTC.

By sample fraction, this clonotype is medium-sized. In DNA form, the CDR3 reads TGTGCCAGCTCACCAGCTCAAAATAACAATGAGCAGTTCTTC. Translated, it gives CASSPAQNNNEQFF. This chain joins TRBV18 and TRBJ2-1; D is uncertain. The CDR3 sequence is 14 residues long. With 2 bases removed from V and 5 bases from J, the gap between germline ends came to 10 bases. The germline CDR1 and CDR2 sequences are KGHSH and LQKENI.